This is a list of T cell receptor beta chains from one sample in a study of blood T cell repertoires in COVID-19. Assay: immunoSEQ multiplex PCR; the TCRdb copy retains only in-frame clones and omits some. The data contain more than 300,000 clones, roughly 90% of them singletons. Sequences were obtained from PBMCs or T cells enriched from blood (not recorded which). All receptors derive from a woman aged 25-40 years who had been exposed to COVID-19. Each CDR3 is given with its conserved first and last residue. A D gene is named only where the DNA matches it firmly. Where a row states a size, it is once, few, many or the class of an expanded clone; other rows omit it.

size,V,J,D,DNA,CDR3
.,TRBV5-8,TRBJ1-4,TRBD1,TGTGCCAGCAGTGCGCCGGACAGGGGGCTGGCTAATGAAAAACTGTTTTTT,CASSAPDRGLANEKLFF
.,TRBV11-3,TRBJ2-7,TRBD1,TGTGCCAGCAGCTCGGGACAGTCCTACGAGCAGTACTTC,CASSSGQSYEQYF
.,TRBV4-2,TRBJ1-5,TRBD1,TGTGCCAGCAGCCAAGATAGGCTAACAGGGGCCCAGCATTTT,CASSQDRLTGAQHF
.,TRBV19,TRBJ1-6,.,TGTGCCAGTAGTATTGAGGGAGCGACCCTCCACTTT,CASSIEGATLHF
.,TRBV12-3/TRBV12-4,TRBJ1-4,TRBD1,TGTGCCAGCGCCCCCAGGGGGCCGGAACTGTTTTTT,CASAPRGPELFF
.,TRBV5-5,TRBJ1-5,TRBD1,TGTGCCAGCAGATACCGGGACAGGGGGCTTCAGCCCCAGCATTTT,CASRYRDRGLQPQHF
once,TRBV7-2,TRBJ2-5,.,TGTGCCAGCAGAAACATGGGGGGTTCAGAGACCCAGTACTTC,CASRNMGGSETQYF
.,TRBV6-6,TRBJ1-2,TRBD1,TGTGCCAGCAGCCCCGCCGCAGGGGGCCCTAACTATGGCTACACCTTC,CASSPAAGGPNYGYTF
.,TRBV7-8,TRBJ2-7,TRBD1,TGTGCCAGCAGCTCGTATCGGGACAGGGGGCGAGTATACGAGCAGTACTTC,CASSSYRDRGRVYEQYF
.,TRBV6-5,TRBJ1-2,TRBD1,TGTGCCAGCAGTTACAGTCAGGGGGACGGCTATGGCTACACCTTC,CASSYSQGDGYGYTF
.,TRBV4-1,TRBJ2-3,TRBD2,TGCGCCAGCAGCCCAGGGGCTAGCGGGGGCACAGATACGCAGTATTTT,CASSPGASGGTDTQYF
.,TRBV3-1/TRBV3-2,TRBJ1-3,.,TGTGCCAGCAGCCCGGGGAGCTCTGGAAACACCATATATTTT,CASSPGSSGNTIYF